This T cell receptor beta chain came from a study of blood T cells in healthy people across ages. This clonotype has just a few counts. Its ends do not fully match the called genes, so a read error is possible. The CDR3 runs to 14 residues. Germline CDR1 SQVTM, CDR2 ANQGSEA. Using a J-beta primer mix together with a sample-barcoded 5' primer, a second PCR was run for about 6 to 12 cycles. TCRdb recomputed calls from the 5' RACE reads with MiXCR, one row per CDR3 protein. The data hold roughly 680,000 distinct CDR3 sequences, with 45% to 50% observed a single time. What was sequenced was blood. The chain is built from TRBV29-1 and TRBJ2-3; D ambiguous. The TCR was taken from a woman aged 55-69 years in good health. The CDR3 nucleotides read TGCAGCGTTGAAGTAAACCGAAACGCAGAGACGCAGTATTTT. Its protein product is CSVEVNRNAETQYF.